The rows below give T cell receptor beta chains drawn from one sample of a study of cytomegalovirus exposure and HLA in healthy donors. Measured with immunoSEQ multiplex PCR; TCRdb has only the in-frame clones, and not every one. The table shows about 190,000 clones, with 79% occurring only once. Sample: PBMCs. All receptors derive from a woman aged 18-29 years in good health and CMV-seronegative. CDR3s include the opening cysteine and the closing phenylalanine or tryptophan. The D gene is left open where the match is weak. Clone size is given for some rows only: seen once, a few or many times, or a class if the clone is expanded.

TRBD1	once	TRBV14	TRBJ1-4	CASSQARDSFNEKLFF	TGTGCCAGCAGCCAAGCCCGGGACAGCTTTAATGAAAAACTGTTTTTT
TRBD1	NA	TRBV6-1	TRBJ1-1	CASSVQGAGTEAFF	TGTGCCAGCAGTGTGCAGGGGGCGGGCACTGAAGCTTTCTTT
NA	NA	TRBV25-1	TRBJ2-7	CASSEPGRYGQYF	TGTGCCAGCAGTGAACCCGGCAGGTACGGGCAGTACTTC
TRBD1	NA	TRBV27	TRBJ1-1	CASSHGQGARAFF	TGTGCCAGCAGCCATGGACAGGGGGCGCGGGCTTTCTTT
TRBD1	NA	TRBV9	TRBJ1-1	CASSNRGARAEAFF	TGTGCCAGCAGTAACAGGGGAGCGAGGGCTGAAGCTTTCTTT
TRBD1	NA	TRBV4-1	TRBJ1-2	CASSDRTGANYGYTF	TGCGCCAGCAGCGATAGGACAGGGGCTAACTATGGCTACACCTTC
TRBD1	few	TRBV7-3	TRBJ2-2	CASSSWDRANTGELFF	TGTGCCAGCAGCTCATGGGACAGGGCGAACACCGGGGAGCTGTTTTTT
NA	few	TRBV5-1	TRBJ2-1	CASSSIVGGDEQFF	TGCGCCAGCAGCTCCATAGTGGGAGGCGATGAGCAGTTCTTC
NA	NA	TRBV11-2	TRBJ1-2	CASSNRTDYGYTF	TGTGCCAGCAGCAATAGGACAGACTATGGCTACACCTTC
TRBD2	NA	TRBV27	TRBJ2-1	CASSSFGLAGGIGSYNEQFF	TGTGCCAGCAGTTCGTTTGGTCTAGCGGGAGGGATTGGGTCCTACAATGAGCAGTTCTTC